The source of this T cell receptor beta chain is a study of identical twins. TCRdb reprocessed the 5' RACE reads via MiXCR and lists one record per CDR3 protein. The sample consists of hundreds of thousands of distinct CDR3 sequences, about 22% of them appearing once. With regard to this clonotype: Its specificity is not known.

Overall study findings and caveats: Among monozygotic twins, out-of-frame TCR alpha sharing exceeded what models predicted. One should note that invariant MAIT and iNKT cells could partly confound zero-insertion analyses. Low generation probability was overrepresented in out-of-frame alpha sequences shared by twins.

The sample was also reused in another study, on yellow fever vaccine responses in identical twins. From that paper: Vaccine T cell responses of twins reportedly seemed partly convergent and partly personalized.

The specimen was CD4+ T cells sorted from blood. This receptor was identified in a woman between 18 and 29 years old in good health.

The CDR3 bases are TGCAGTGCTAGTTGGGAGGGACAGTCCTACGAGCAGTACTTC. It translates to CSASWEGQSYEQYF. The chain joins TRBV20-1 to TRBJ2-7; perhaps D is TRBD1 or TRBD2 (7 bases each). V lost 3 bases and J lost 1, with 13 bases in between. This CDR3 has 14 amino acids. Germline assignment: CDR1 DFQATT and CDR2 SNEGSKA (reference sequence).